Shown below are 14 T cell receptor beta chains from a single sample sequenced in a study of siplizumab effects on memory and regulatory T cells. Sequenced by immunoSEQ multiplex PCR; TCRdb stores in-frame clones only, minus some. Of 95,000 to 100,000 clones in the sample, 85% to 95% are singletons; the top ten hold about 11%. Sequenced sample: non-Treg CD4+ T cells sorted from blood. The receptors derive from a human donor in good health.

The chain recombines TRBV25-1 with TRBJ1-4, with TRBD1 identical over 8 bases. CDR1 is MGHDK, CDR2 SYGVNS, per germline. The CDR3 sequence is 17 residues long. V lost 1 base, J lost 7 bases, and 11 bases stayed unmatched. CDR3 DNA: TGTGCCAGCAGTGAATTCTACCAGGGGGCGAGGAGTGAAAAACTGTTTTTT. Residues: CASSEFYQGARSEKLFF.

The CDR3 DNA reads as TGTGCCAGCAGCCATTCAGGGGGTGGTAATTCACCCCTCCACTTT. Its protein product is CASSHSGGGNSPLHF. The rearrangement joins TRBV6-1 to TRBJ1-6, with 7 bases that match TRBD1. This CDR3 contains 15 residues. J was trimmed by 6 bases and V by 6 bases; bases with no gene match: 8. Germline V gene data show CDR1 as MNHNS and CDR2 as SASEGT.

The genes are TRBV6-6 and TRBJ2-2; 10 bases are shared with TRBD2. The V segment lost 7 bases and the J segment 6 bases; nucleotides outside the gene matches: 2. CDR3 length: 13 residues. Germline V gene sequence: CDR1 MNHNY, CDR2 SVGAGI (reference sequence). The CDR3 here is CASTSGSAGELFF. CDR3 coding DNA: TGTGCCAGCACTAGCGGGAGCGCCGGGGAGCTGTTTTTT.

V and J are TRBV5-4 and TRBJ2-1; 8 nucleotides align to TRBD1. Per the germline V gene, CDR1 is SGHNT and CDR2 is YYREEE (reference sequence). The CDR3 extends over 15 amino acids. J was trimmed by 3 bases and V by 2 bases; bases with no gene match: 4. The CDR3 DNA reads as TGTGCCAGCAGCTTTCGGACAGGGTTCTACAATGAGCAGTTCTTC. Its translation: CASSFRTGFYNEQFF.

The chain carries TRBV11-1 and TRBJ2-1; D is unresolved. Germline-derived CDR1 and CDR2 are SGHAT and FQDESV (reference sequence). The CDR3 has 16 amino acids. Trimming removed 2 bases at V and 0 bases at J, with 11 bases between. CDR3: CASSLSSLSSYNEQFF. The CDR3, as DNA: TGTGCCAGCAGCTTATCTTCCCTTAGCTCCTACAATGAGCAGTTCTTC.

The V gene is TRBV6-4, the J gene TRBJ2-5; possibly TRBD2 for D (5 bases). Germline CDR1 is MRHNA and CDR2 is SNTAGT. This CDR3 is 12 amino acids long. Between the trimmed V and J ends, which lost 6 bases and 5 bases, there was a span of 10 bases. CDR3 loop: CASSISAETQYF. CDR3 in DNA: TGTGCCAGCAGCATTAGCGCGGAGACCCAGTACTTC.

The chain couples TRBV7-9 to TRBJ2-1; D perhaps matches TRBD2 (6 bases). The CDR3 covers 15 residues. Trimming stripped 5 bases from V and 0 bases from J, with 11 bases between. Germline V CDR1 and CDR2: SEHNR, FQNEAQ (reference sequence). The CDR3: CASSPIAASYNEQFF. In DNA form, the CDR3 reads TGTGCCAGCAGCCCAATAGCGGCCTCCTACAATGAGCAGTTCTTC.

V gene TRBV7-2 combines with J gene TRBJ2-1, with no clear D. V gave up 2 bases and J gave up 0 bases, with 8 bases separating them. Germline CDR1 is SGHTA and CDR2 is FQGNSA. This CDR3 has 15 amino acids. The CDR3 nucleotides are TGTGCCAGCAGCTTAAATTCCCACTCCTACAATGAGCAGTTCTTC. Protein sequence: CASSLNSHSYNEQFF.

This chain joins TRBV19 and TRBJ2-2, with 9 bases matching TRBD1. Trimming removed 6 bases from V and 6 bases from J; junction bases left unmatched: 5. The CDR3 length is 14 residues. CDR1 is LNHDA and CDR2 is SQIVND in the germline V gene (reference sequence). CDR3 sequence reads: CASRRTGEPGELFF. CDR3 bases: TGTGCCAGTAGAAGGACAGGGGAACCCGGGGAGCTGTTTTTT.

The rearrangement uses TRBV5-1 and TRBJ2-5; the D gene is possibly TRBD2 (5 bases). From germline, CDR1 is SGHRS and CDR2 YFSETQ. Trimming took 2 bases from V and 5 from J, leaving 13 bases between them. The CDR3 totals 14 residues. The CDR3 coding sequence is TGCGCCAGCAGCTTTACGGGAAGGCTCGAGACCCAGTACTTC. Encoded protein: CASSFTGRLETQYF.

This clone was observed once. J is TRBJ2-5 and V is TRBV7-2; D remains unclear. Trimming shortened V by 1 base and J by 5 bases, and 8 bases separated the two germline ends. This CDR3 has 13 residues. In germline, CDR1 is SGHTA, CDR2 FQGNSA. CDR3 sequence reads: CASSLGWVETQYF. DNA of the CDR3: TGTGCCAGCAGCTTAGGTTGGGTTGAGACCCAGTACTTC. Full variable domain (remainder filled in from reference TRBV7-2 and TRBJ2-5): GAGVSQSPSNKVTEKGKDVELRCDPISGHTALYWYRQSLGQGLEFLIYFQGNSAPDKSGLPSDRFSAERTGGSVSTLTIQRTQQEDSAVYLCASSLGWVETQYFGPGTRLLVL.

The chain uses TRBV9 and TRBJ2-1; TRBD2 agrees at 8 bases. Trimming cost V 0 bases and J 3 bases; bases outside gene matches: 2. CDR3 size: 15 residues. Germline loops: CDR1 SGDLS, CDR2 YYNGEE. CDR3 region: CASSVDSGGYNEQFF. As DNA, the CDR3 is TGTGCCAGCAGCGTAGACAGCGGGGGCTACAATGAGCAGTTCTTC.

This sequence joins TRBV18 and TRBJ2-1, with 8 bases that match TRBD1. CDR3 size: 17 residues. The germline CDR1 and CDR2 sequences are KGHSH and LQKENI. V was clipped by 3 bases and J by 7 bases; unmatched bases: 14. The CDR3 loop reads CASSPTRGRGQGNEQFF. CDR3 nucleotides: TGTGCCAGCTCACCCACCCGAGGCAGGGGGCAAGGTAATGAGCAGTTCTTC.

This CDR3 is CASSLSAGGSTDTQYF. DNA for the CDR3: TGTGCCAGCTCACTTTCGGCGGGAGGTAGCACAGATACGCAGTATTTT. The gene calls are TRBV18 and TRBJ2-3, with 8 bases identical to TRBD2. The ends lost 4 bases at V and 0 bases at J; junction bases unmatched: 6. The CDR3 totals 16 residues. Germline V gives CDR1 KGHSH, CDR2 LQKENI.